What follows are 24 T cell receptor beta chains derived from one specimen sequenced in a study of T cell responses to AZD1222 COVID-19 vaccine. Profiled with immunoSEQ multiplex PCR; TCRdb holds only in-frame clones, not every one. Among more than 80,000 clones, almost 90% were seen once, and the ten largest hold approximately 5%. The sample here was peripheral blood, taken on day 0 of AZD1222 vaccination. The receptors were sampled from an adult in good health.

This chain connects TRBV18 to TRBJ1-5; no firm D call. Trimming shortened V by 0 bases and J by 1 base, and 13 bases separated the two germline ends. Germline loops: CDR1 KGHSH, CDR2 LQKENI. This CDR3 spans 17 amino acids. CDR3 sequence reads: CASSPPNERGSNQPQHF. CDR3 in DNA: TGTGCCAGCTCACCACCGAATGAACGTGGAAGCAATCAGCCCCAGCATTTT.

V is TRBV7-2 and J is TRBJ2-1, with D maybe TRBD2 (5 bases). In germline, CDR1 is SGHTA, CDR2 FQGNSA. There are 14 residues in the CDR3. Trimming shortened V by 6 bases and J by 5 bases, and 14 bases separated the two germline ends. CDR3 amino acids: CASRDSKSDNEQFF. CDR3 nucleotides: TGTGCCAGCAGGGACTCCAAGTCCGACAATGAGCAGTTCTTC.

V and J are TRBV14 and TRBJ1-1, with D uncertain. Deletions cut 0 bases from V and 1 base from J, with 12 bases between. There are 16 residues in the CDR3. Looked up from germline, CDR1 is SGHDN and CDR2 is FVKESK. The CDR3 sequence is CASSQDSPGTNTEAFF. The CDR3 nucleotides are TGTGCCAGCAGCCAAGATTCCCCAGGAACGAACACTGAAGCTTTCTTT.

The sample holds a few counts of this clone. The rearrangement joins TRBV12-5 to TRBJ2-1, with a tentative D call TRBD2 (5 bases). CDR1 is LGHNT, CDR2 FRNRAP, per germline. The ends were cut back, 4 bases at V and 0 bases at J, with 19 bases in the middle. This CDR3 spans 18 amino acids. CDR3 amino acids: CASGSAPQSGGSYNEQFF. CDR3 in DNA: TGTGCTAGTGGTTCAGCACCCCAAAGCGGAGGCTCCTACAATGAGCAGTTCTTC.

This chain links TRBV7-2 with TRBJ2-3; D remains unclear. The germline V gene has CDR1 SGHTA and CDR2 FQGNSA. The V end was cut by 7 bases, the J end by 11 bases, with 16 bases between. The CDR3 covers 12 residues. The CDR3, as DNA: TGTGCCAGCACCTATACACCGGGCCGGCAGTATTTT. Its protein product is CASTYTPGRQYF.

The V gene is TRBV5-8, the J gene TRBJ1-5, with a weak D call TRBD1 (6 bases). V was cut by 8 bases and J by 7 bases, with 10 bases left in between. Germline V gene sequence: CDR1 SGHTS, CDR2 YDEGEE. This CDR3 region has 11 residues. The CDR3: CARGGCQPQHF. The CDR3 coding sequence is TGTGCCAGAGGGGGTTGCCAGCCCCAGCATTTT.

This rearrangement joins TRBV5-3 to TRBJ1-1; D perhaps matches TRBD1 (6 bases). TRBV5-3 is filed as an ORF, its function uncertain. The V end lost 3 bases, the J end lost 1 base, and 13 bases lay between the germline ends. The CDR3 spans 15 residues. The CDR3 DNA follows: TGTGCCAGAAGCTGGGACAAAGAAAGGAACACTGAAGCTTTCTTT. This codes for CARSWDKERNTEAFF.

The chain uses TRBV19 and TRBJ1-1; a possible D gene is TRBD1 (6 bases). Germline V CDR1 and CDR2: LNHDA, SQIVND (reference sequence). V lost 5 bases and J lost 3, with 13 bases in between. The CDR3 runs to 14 residues. The CDR3 spells CASSLSAGDTEAFF. The CDR3 nucleotides are TGTGCCAGTAGTCTTTCGGCAGGGGACACTGAAGCTTTCTTT.

The chain has TRBV18 and TRBJ1-3; 9 bases fit TRBD1. CDR3 length equals 17 residues. The germline V gene has CDR1 KGHSH and CDR2 LQKENI. J was trimmed by 0 bases and V by 2 bases; bases with no gene match: 5. CDR3 protein: CASSPRTGARSGNTIYF. The CDR3 DNA follows: TGTGCCAGCTCACCAAGGACAGGGGCGCGCTCTGGAAACACCATATATTTT.

V gene TRBV9 combines with J gene TRBJ1-4, with no clear D. The V end lost 0 bases, the J end lost 6 bases, and 9 bases lay between the germline ends. The CDR3 covers 14 residues. Germline CDR1 SGDLS, CDR2 YYNGEE. In DNA, the CDR3 is TGTGCCAGCAGCGTAGGAAGGGCCGATGAAAAACTGTTTTTT. It yields the protein CASSVGRADEKLFF.

The count of this clone is one. The V gene is TRBV19, the J gene TRBJ1-5; D might be TRBD1 (5 bases). V was pared by 2 bases and J by 2 bases, with 7 bases between. Per the germline V gene, CDR1 is LNHDA and CDR2 is SQIVND (reference sequence). CDR3 length: 14 residues. The CDR3 DNA sequence: TGTGCCAGTAGTATAAGGGGTCGCAATCAGCCCCAGCATTTT. Its translation: CASSIRGRNQPQHF.

This chain links TRBV28 with TRBJ1-1, with D possibly TRBD1 on 5 matching bases. Trimming took off 2 bases at V and 3 bases at J, with 10 bases between the two ends. The germline CDR1 and CDR2 sequences are MDHEN and SYDVKM. The CDR3 runs 14 residues. CDR3: CASSLGGRDTEAFF. The CDR3 DNA follows: TGTGCCAGCAGTTTAGGGGGGAGGGACACTGAAGCTTTCTTT.

The chain combines TRBV18 with TRBJ1-2; D unclear. V lost 1 base and J 3 bases, leaving 9 bases between the germline ends. Looked up from germline, CDR1 is KGHSH and CDR2 is LQKENI. This CDR3 region has 14 residues. The CDR3 DNA reads as TGTGCCAGCTCACCACTCCCCGAGGACTATGGCTACACCTTC. Protein sequence: CASSPLPEDYGYTF.

The rearrangement joins TRBV18 to TRBJ1-1; TRBD1 is a possible D gene (6 bases). Germline assignment: CDR1 KGHSH and CDR2 LQKENI. The CDR3 length is 16 residues. The V end lost 3 bases, the J end lost 1 base, and 15 bases lay between the germline ends. The CDR3 here is CASSPREQGRNTEAFF. The CDR3 DNA sequence: TGTGCCAGCTCACCCCGGGAGCAGGGGAGGAACACTGAAGCTTTCTTT.

V and J are TRBV7-9 and TRBJ2-1, with a tentative D call TRBD2 (5 bases). Germline lookup yields CDR1 SEHNR and CDR2 FQNEAQ (reference sequence). V was cut by 5 bases and J by 3 bases, with 14 bases left in between. This CDR3 contains 15 residues. The CDR3 sequence is CASSRGGSDYNEQFF. The CDR3 bases are TGTGCCAGCAGCCGAGGAGGTTCGGACTACAATGAGCAGTTCTTC.

The V call is TRBV28, the J call TRBJ2-1, with TRBD2 identical over 14 bases. CDR3 size: 20 residues. V shed 4 bases and J 8 bases; nucleotides not matched to a gene: 19. Germline V gives CDR1 MDHEN, CDR2 SYDVKM. For the CDR3, the DNA is TGTGCCAGCAGTTCCTCCGGGACAGGGAGGACTAGCGGGAGGAAGGATGAGCAGTTCTTC. Encoded protein: CASSSSGTGRTSGRKDEQFF.

The count of this clone is one. The chain carries TRBV5-1 and TRBJ2-1, with D possibly being TRBD2 (5 bases). This CDR3 is 15 amino acids long. The germline V and J ends were trimmed by 0 bases and 8 bases, with 15 bases remaining between them. Germline V gene lookup returns CDR1 SGHRS and CDR2 YFSETQ. The CDR3 nucleotides read TGCGCCAGCAGCTTGGGGCCTATGAACGGGGATGAGCAGTTCTTC. As protein: CASSLGPMNGDEQFF.

This chain links TRBV10-2 with TRBJ1-3; D possibly corresponds to TRBD1 (5 bases). In germline, CDR1 is WSHSY, CDR2 SAAADI. Trimming took 8 bases from V and 0 from J, leaving 8 bases between them. This CDR3 has 13 residues. CDR3 sequence reads: CASLGDSGNTIYF. The CDR3 DNA follows: TGCGCCAGCTTAGGGGACTCTGGAAACACCATATATTTT.

This chain joins TRBV6-2 or TRBV6-3 and TRBJ2-3; 7 nucleotides match TRBD1. The CDR3 runs 18 residues. Unmatched junction bases numbered 11, after V lost 2 bases and J lost 0 bases. In germline, CDR1 is MNHEY, CDR2 SVGEGT. As DNA, the CDR3 is TGTGCCAGCAGTTACGTCCCCGGGACAGTTACTAGCACAGATACGCAGTATTTT. Translation: CASSYVPGTVTSTDTQYF.

This clone was observed once. The chain uses TRBV6-6 and TRBJ1-5; D gene ambiguous. V lost 6 bases to trimming and J lost 4 bases, with 10 bases between them. The CDR3 spans 13 residues. Germline V gene lookup returns CDR1 MNHNY and CDR2 SVGAGI (reference sequence). Written as DNA, the CDR3 is TGTGCCAGCAGCAGGAGGGAAAATCAGCCCCAGCATTTT. The encoded protein is CASSRRENQPQHF.

This sequence joins TRBV7-6 and TRBJ1-5; TRBD1 agrees at 9 bases. The CDR3 is 14 amino acids. J was trimmed by 8 bases and V by 5 bases; bases with no gene match: 7. In germline, CDR1 is SGHVS, CDR2 FNYEAQ. Written as DNA, the CDR3 is TGTGCCAGCAGCAAACAGGGGGCTCGGGAGCCCCAGCATTTT. Translation: CASSKQGAREPQHF.

This clone was observed once. The chain recombines TRBV7-9 with TRBJ2-7, with 11 bases that match TRBD2. The length of the CDR3 is 17 residues. Trimming took 5 bases from V and 4 from J; bases not matched to a gene: 13. Germline V lookup: CDR1 SEHNR, CDR2 FQNEAQ (reference sequence). The CDR3 sequence: CASSARLTSGSVYEQYF. The CDR3 nucleotides read TGTGCCAGCAGCGCCCGATTAACTAGCGGGAGTGTTTACGAGCAGTACTTC.

The rearrangement joins TRBV29-1 to TRBJ2-1, with TRBD2 identical over 14 bases. V trimming: 2 bases; J trimming: 4 bases; junction bases outside the gene matches: 1. The CDR3 is 15 residues long. Per germline, CDR1 SQVTM and CDR2 ANQGSEA. CDR3 in DNA: TGCAGCGTTGAAAGGACTAGCGGGAGGTACAATGAGCAGTTCTTC. It translates to CSVERTSGRYNEQFF.

The chain joins TRBV30 to TRBJ1-6; a possible D gene is TRBD1 (5 bases). Germline lookup yields CDR1 GTSNPN and CDR2 SVGIG (reference sequence). The CDR3 covers 16 residues. Trimming removed 0 bases at V and 10 bases at J, with 19 bases between. The CDR3 nucleotides read TGTGCCTGGAGTGTACCCGGGGGGGGTCAGCGGTCACCCCTCCACTTT. It encodes CAWSVPGGGQRSPLHF.